This TCR beta chain appears in the sequencing data of a study of T cell responses to AZD1222 COVID-19 vaccine. Study conclusions and caveats: At 160-218 and 743-854, vaccine-associated CD4 TCRs were dominant, and they spanned spike. Reportedly, nearly half the spike-specific TCRs target unmutated variant regions.

Assay: immunoSEQ multiplex PCR; the TCRdb copy retains only in-frame clones and omits some. The top ten hold around 9.3% of the sample, which has more than 95,000 clones, 80% to 90% seen once. Concerning this clone itself: Its antigen remains unidentified.

The germline V and J ends were trimmed by 2 bases and 7 bases, with 13 bases remaining between them. The CDR3 is made up of 13 amino acids. In germline, CDR1 is SGHRS, CDR2 YFSETQ. This chain uses TRBV5-1 with TRBJ2-7; D remains ambiguous. The receptor was isolated from an adult in good health. Sequencing used peripheral blood, obtained on day 0 of AZD1222 vaccination. The chain's CDR3 is CASSLPQTGEQYF. In nucleotides, the CDR3 is TGCGCCAGCAGCTTACCCCAAACGGGTGAGCAGTACTTC.